A single sample gave rise to the 16 T cell receptor beta chains below, sequenced in a study of OX40 agonist ivuxolimab in advanced cancers. Profiling relied on immunoSEQ multiplex PCR, and the TCRdb table lists in-frame clones only, not all of them. Of 95,000 to 150,000 clones in the sample, 93% were seen once. This sample comprised CD4+ or CD8+ T cells sorted from blood, obtained in a trial of the OX40 agonist ivuxolimab. These receptors were taken from an adult with an advanced solid tumor such as melanoma, head and neck, liver or kidney cancer.

Written as DNA, the CDR3 is TGTGCCAGCAGCTTAGAAGGGTCGACAGGGCGACAGCCCCAGCATTTT. Protein product: CASSLEGSTGRQPQHF. The rearrangement links TRBV7-2 to TRBJ1-5, with 7 nucleotides matching TRBD1. Germline V gives CDR1 SGHTA, CDR2 FQGNSA. V lost 1 base and J lost 7; bases outside the gene matches: 10. This CDR3 has 16 amino acids.

Here the CDR3 reads CASSSSGHGPSYEQYF. In nucleotides, the CDR3 is TGTGCCAGCAGTTCCTCCGGGCACGGACCTTCCTACGAGCAGTACTTC. This chain joins TRBV28 and TRBJ2-7; no firm D call. Trimming took off 4 bases at V and 1 base at J, with 17 bases between the two ends. There are 16 residues in the CDR3. CDR1 is MDHEN and CDR2 is SYDVKM in the germline V gene. Filled out from reference TRBV28 and TRBJ2-7, the complete variable domain reads DVKVTQSSRYLVKRTGEKVFLECVQDMDHENMFWYRQDPGLGLRLIYFSYDVKMKEKGDIPEGYSVSREKKERFSLILESASTNQTSMYLCASSSSGHGPSYEQYFGPGTRLTVT.

This chain uses TRBV19 with TRBJ1-2; 9 bases map to TRBD1. The CDR3 totals 14 residues. V lost 6 bases to trimming and J lost 4 bases; unmatched junction nucleotides: 6. Germline V gene data show CDR1 as LNHDA and CDR2 as SQIVND (reference sequence). The chain's CDR3 is CASSRTGEGYGYTF. For the CDR3, the DNA is TGTGCCAGTAGCCGGACAGGGGAAGGCTATGGCTACACCTTC.

The chain is built from TRBV18 and TRBJ1-2; no clear D gene. V lost 3 bases to trimming and J lost 4 bases, with 12 bases between them. The V gene's germline CDR1 is KGHSH and CDR2 LQKENI. CDR3 length: 14 amino acids. Here the CDR3 reads CASSPPAASYGYTF. For the CDR3, the DNA is TGTGCCAGCTCACCGCCGGCAGCCAGCTATGGCTACACCTTC. Combining the CDR3 with reference TRBV18 and TRBJ1-2 gives the whole variable domain NAGVMQNPRHLVRRRGQEARLRCSPMKGHSHVYWYRQLPEEGLKFMVYLQKENIIDESGMPKERFSAEFPKEGPSILRIQQVVRGDSAAYFCASSPPAASYGYTFGSGTRLTVV.

The V gene is TRBV2, the J gene TRBJ1-5, with a tentative D call TRBD1 (5 bases). The CDR3 sequence is 16 residues long. CDR1 is SNHLY and CDR2 is FYNNEI in the germline V gene. Trimming took 3 bases from V and 6 from J, leaving 18 bases between them. CDR3 residues: CASSDRVSGIAQPQHF. Here the CDR3 DNA reads TGTGCCAGCAGTGATAGAGTTTCAGGGATCGCTCAGCCCCAGCATTTT.

The rearrangement joins TRBV19 to TRBJ2-7, with D possibly TRBD2 on 6 matching bases. Trimming pared 6 bases from V and 7 bases from J, leaving 16 bases between. Germline V lookup: CDR1 LNHDA, CDR2 SQIVND (reference sequence). The CDR3 consists of 13 residues. CDR3 region: CASSSLAGQEQYF. CDR3 nucleotide sequence: TGTGCCAGTAGCTCTCTCGCGGGGCAAGAGCAGTACTTC.

V and J are TRBV2 and TRBJ2-2; TRBD2 agrees at 14 bases. The CDR3 consists of 16 residues. The ends lost 6 bases at V and 6 bases at J; junction bases unmatched: 6. Germline loops: CDR1 SNHLY, CDR2 FYNNEI. CDR3 DNA sequence: TGTGCCAGCAGGGAGACTAGCGGGAGGGCGGCCGGGGAGCTGTTTTTT. Protein sequence: CASRETSGRAAGELFF.

The chain uses TRBV7-9 and TRBJ2-7; 10 bases are shared with TRBD1. Germline V gives CDR1 SEHNR, CDR2 FQNEAQ (reference sequence). The CDR3 has 13 residues. V shed 5 bases, J shed 2 bases, and the junction held 0 bases outside the gene matches. The CDR3: CASSDRGPYEQYF. The CDR3 bases are TGTGCCAGCAGCGACAGGGGGCCCTACGAGCAGTACTTC.

The chain recombines TRBV11-2 with TRBJ2-1, with 12 bases matching TRBD2. The J segment lost 4 bases and the V segment lost 5 bases, leaving 3 bases of the junction unmatched. Germline V gene data show CDR1 as SGHAT and CDR2 as FQNNGV. The CDR3 has 15 amino acids. CDR3 DNA: TGTGCCAGCAGCCGGACTAGCGGGGAATACAATGAGCAGTTCTTC. This gives the protein CASSRTSGEYNEQFF.

The V gene is TRBV7-9, the J gene TRBJ1-6; a weak D match, TRBD1 (5 bases). The V end lost 1 base, the J end lost 7 bases, and 11 bases lay between the germline ends. CDR3 length: 15 amino acids. Germline CDR1 is SEHNR and CDR2 is FQNEAQ (reference sequence). The CDR3 loop is CASSLVGGPNSPLHF. CDR3 bases: TGTGCCAGCAGCTTAGTGGGGGGACCCAATTCACCCCTCCACTTT.

This chain connects TRBV19 to TRBJ2-2, with no clear D. V lost 7 bases and J 5 bases, leaving 20 bases between the germline ends. The CDR3 contains 16 residues. CDR1 and CDR2 (germline): LNHDA, SQIVND (reference sequence). CDR3 region: CASTLSSGDWTGELFF. CDR3 DNA sequence: TGTGCCAGTACACTTAGTTCGGGCGACTGGACCGGGGAGCTGTTTTTT. The full variable domain, its missing parts supplied by reference TRBV19 and TRBJ2-2, is DGGITQSPKYLFRKEGQNVTLSCEQNLNHDAMYWYRQDPGQGLRLIYYSQIVNDFQKGDIAEGYSVSREKKESFPLTVTSAQKNPTAFYLCASTLSSGDWTGELFFGEGSRLTVL.

The rearrangement links TRBV14 to TRBJ1-6; no clear D gene. Germline V gene sequence: CDR1 SGHDN, CDR2 FVKESK. V was shortened by 0 bases and J by 7 bases, with 7 bases between the two germline ends. The CDR3 runs 14 residues. CDR3 nucleotides: TGTGCCAGCAGCCAAGATAAGGCGAATTCACCCCTCCACTTT. Its protein is CASSQDKANSPLHF.

The chain's CDR3 is CASSYRQGQPQHF. CDR3 sequence (DNA): TGTGCCAGCAGCTACCGACAGGGACAGCCCCAGCATTTT. The chain has TRBV7-2 and TRBJ1-5; 7 bases agree with TRBD1. The CDR3 sequence is 13 residues long. The V and J ends lost 4 bases and 7 bases, in that order; junction bases with no gene match: 4. Germline CDR1 SGHTA, CDR2 FQGNSA.

The chain has TRBV28 and TRBJ2-5, with no clear D. Germline loops: CDR1 MDHEN, CDR2 SYDVKM. This CDR3 contains 13 residues. Trimming took 6 bases from V and 4 from J, leaving 12 bases between them. The DNA for the CDR3 is TGTGCCAGCAGCCGAACTTTGTCAGAGACCCAGTACTTC. Its protein product is CASSRTLSETQYF.

The chain links TRBV28 to TRBJ2-1; a weak D match, TRBD2 (6 bases). The CDR3 spans 14 residues. V was trimmed by 6 bases and J by 3 bases, leaving 12 bases between them. Germline V gene lookup returns CDR1 MDHEN and CDR2 SYDVKM. The CDR3 sequence is CASSPGLRYNEQFF. DNA of the CDR3: TGTGCCAGCAGCCCGGGACTTCGCTACAATGAGCAGTTCTTC.

V gene TRBV6-1 combines with J gene TRBJ1-2; D is ambiguous. Trimming took off 2 bases at V and 3 bases at J, with 4 bases between the two ends. CDR3 length equals 12 residues. Germline V gives CDR1 MNHNS, CDR2 SASEGT. The CDR3 DNA reads TGTGCCAGCAGTGAACTGCACTATGGCTACACCTTC. This encodes CASSELHYGYTF.